The clone carrying this TCR beta chain came up a few times. Every one of the patients relapsed after autologous stem cell transplantation (brentuximab vedotin exposure was variable). The CD4+ T cells used were purified from thawed PBMCs through magnetic negative selection. The study recorded best responses of complete response, partial response or progressive disease. The data belong to a study of PD-1 blockade in classical Hodgkin lymphoma. Sequenced by immunoSEQ multiplex PCR; TCRdb stores in-frame clones only, minus some. There are about 27,000 clones in the sample; about 83% occur only once, and 2.4% lies in the top ten. The length of the CDR3 is 14 residues. Germline CDR1 and CDR2: SGHRS and YFSETQ. V lost 0 bases and J 0 bases, leaving 6 bases between the germline ends.

The TCR sequence derives from a human donor with classical Hodgkin lymphoma. The sequencing used CD4+ T cells from blood, collected at baseline. The V call is TRBV5-1, the J call TRBJ1-1; D is unclear. CDR3 residues: CASSLGAVNTEAFF. The CDR3 DNA is TGCGCCAGCAGCTTGGGAGCAGTGAACACTGAAGCTTTCTTT.